What follows are 30 T cell receptor beta chains derived from one specimen sequenced in a study of blood T cell repertoires in COVID-19. Sequencing was performed with immunoSEQ multiplex PCR; in TCRdb, only in-frame clones are kept and a portion is missing. The data contain fewer than 250,000 clones, 65% to 90% of them singletons. Material: PBMCs or T cells enriched from blood (not recorded which). These receptors were obtained from a woman between 45 and 65 years old with acute COVID-19.

A single count supports this clone. The rearrangement links TRBV6-6 to TRBJ2-7; 9 positions agree with TRBD1. This CDR3 spans 13 amino acids. The germline V gene has CDR1 MNHNY and CDR2 SVGAGI (reference sequence). V trimming: 10 bases; J trimming: 4 bases; junction bases outside the gene matches: 8. This CDR3 reads CATSGTGMYEQYF. The CDR3 bases are TGTGCCACCTCCGGGACAGGGATGTACGAGCAGTACTTC.

This chain links TRBV11-2 with TRBJ2-1; the D gene is possibly TRBD1 (5 bases). V was cut by 5 bases and J by 9 bases, with 14 bases left in between. Germline lookup yields CDR1 SGHAT and CDR2 FQNNGV. This CDR3 is 13 amino acids long. CDR3 in amino acids: CASSNRRGSEQFF. The CDR3, as DNA: TGTGCCAGCAGCAACCGAAGGGGAAGTGAGCAGTTCTTC.

V gene TRBV19 combines with J gene TRBJ1-4; D is unresolved. This CDR3 region has 12 residues. Trimming removed 4 bases at V and 7 bases at J, with 7 bases between. Germline CDR1 reads LNHDA; CDR2 reads SQIVND (reference sequence). DNA for the CDR3: TGTGCCAGTAGTAGTTTGAGTGAAAAACTGTTTTTT. Protein product: CASSSLSEKLFF.

CDR3 sequence reads: CASSYLSTEAFF. The CDR3 region has the DNA TGTGCCAGCAGCTACTTAAGCACTGAAGCTTTCTTT. This rearrangement joins TRBV7-9 to TRBJ1-1; D not certain. The germline V gene encodes CDR1 SEHNR and CDR2 FQNEAQ (reference sequence). This CDR3 spans 12 amino acids. V lost 4 bases and J lost 4, with 7 bases in between. Together with reference TRBV7-9 and TRBJ1-1, the CDR3 gives the full variable domain: DTGVSQNPRHKITKRGQNVTFRCDPISEHNRLYWYRQTLGQGPEFLTYFQNEAQLEKSRLLSDRFSAERPKGSFSTLEIQRTEQGDSAMYLCASSYLSTEAFFGQGTRLTVV.

The CDR3 loop is CASSESGQGSGNTIYF. The CDR3 DNA reads as TGTGCCAGCAGTGAATCCGGGCAGGGATCTGGAAACACCATATATTTT. The rearrangement joins TRBV6-1 to TRBJ1-3, with D maybe TRBD1 (5 bases). CDR1 is MNHNS and CDR2 is SASEGT in the germline V gene. The CDR3 covers 16 residues. Trimming took 2 bases from V and 1 from J, leaving 12 bases between them.

The chain combines TRBV10-3 with TRBJ1-1, with TRBD1 matching 7 bases. The CDR3 consists of 16 residues. Germline loops: CDR1 ENHRY, CDR2 SYGVKD. Germline trimming cut 3 bases from V and 3 bases from J; bases unmatched to any gene: 10. CDR3 sequence (DNA): TGTGCCATCAGTGATCCCAGGGGGGCCGGGGACACTGAAGCTTTCTTT. This encodes CAISDPRGAGDTEAFF.

J is TRBJ1-6 and V is TRBV14; 7 nucleotides align to TRBD1. This CDR3 region has 16 residues. CDR1 is SGHDN, CDR2 FVKESK, per germline. V lost 3 bases to trimming and J lost 8 bases; unmatched junction nucleotides: 10. CDR3 sequence: CASSQDLTGVDSPLHF. The CDR3 DNA follows: TGTGCCAGCAGCCAGGACCTAACAGGGGTAGATTCACCCCTCCACTTT.

This clone occurred once. The chain couples TRBV5-1 to TRBJ1-4, with D maybe TRBD1 (5 bases). This CDR3 comprises 15 residues. Germline V gene lookup returns CDR1 SGHRS and CDR2 YFSETQ. V was trimmed by 0 bases and J by 5 bases, leaving 11 bases between them. As DNA, the CDR3 is TGCGCCAGCAGCTTGGCCGGCGGGGACAATGAAAAACTGTTTTTT. Amino acids: CASSLAGGDNEKLFF. Variable domain in full (rest from reference TRBV5-1 and TRBJ1-4): KAGVTQTPRYLIKTRGQQVTLSCSPISGHRSVSWYQQTPGQGLQFLFEYFSETQRNKGNFPGRFSGRQFSNSRSEMNVSTLELGDSALYLCASSLAGGDNEKLFFGSGTQLSVL.

The V and J genes are TRBV13 and TRBJ2-7; 7 nucleotides agree with TRBD1. Germline V gene data show CDR1 as PRHDT and CDR2 as FYEKMQ (reference sequence). With V trimmed by 3 bases and J by 2 bases, 4 bases remained unmatched. This CDR3 is built from 14 residues. This CDR3 is CASSFGQETYEQYF. Written as DNA, the CDR3 is TGTGCCAGCAGCTTCGGACAGGAAACCTACGAGCAGTACTTC.

V gene TRBV5-1 combines with J gene TRBJ2-3, with D possibly TRBD1 on 5 matching bases. In germline, CDR1 is SGHRS, CDR2 YFSETQ. The CDR3 loop spans 15 amino acids. The V end was cut by 1 base, the J end by 0 bases, with 9 bases between. The CDR3 sequence: CASSLWGPSTDTQYF. In nucleotides, the CDR3 is TGCGCCAGCAGCTTGTGGGGCCCAAGCACAGATACGCAGTATTTT.

V is TRBV5-1 and J is TRBJ1-1, with 9 bases fitting TRBD1. V shed 4 bases and J 0 bases; nucleotides not matched to a gene: 1. Germline lookup yields CDR1 SGHRS and CDR2 YFSETQ. CDR3 length: 14 residues. CDR3 sequence: CASSGDRVNTEAFF. CDR3 coding DNA: TGCGCCAGCAGCGGGGACAGGGTGAACACTGAAGCTTTCTTT. The full variable domain, rest sourced from reference TRBV5-1 and TRBJ1-1, is KAGVTQTPRYLIKTRGQQVTLSCSPISGHRSVSWYQQTPGQGLQFLFEYFSETQRNKGNFPGRFSGRQFSNSRSEMNVSTLELGDSALYLCASSGDRVNTEAFFGQGTRLTVV.

The chain links TRBV5-1 to TRBJ2-1, with TRBD2 matching 14 bases. This CDR3 is 16 amino acids long. V dropped 0 bases and J dropped 9; count of bases not matched to a gene: 5. CDR1 is SGHRS, CDR2 YFSETQ, per germline. The CDR3 DNA follows: TGCGCCAGCAGCTTGGGACTAGCGGGGGGGATCGGTGAGCAGTTCTTC. It codes for CASSLGLAGGIGEQFF.

V is TRBV9 and J is TRBJ1-3; D might be TRBD1 (6 bases). Trimming stripped 4 bases from V and 0 bases from J, with 23 bases between. This CDR3 comprises 19 residues. CDR1 and CDR2 from the germline V gene are SGDLS and YYNGEE. CDR3 in amino acids: CASSRVDSDIPFSGNTIYF. DNA of the CDR3: TGTGCCAGCAGCAGAGTGGACAGCGACATTCCATTCTCTGGAAACACCATATATTTT.

The chain employs TRBV10-3 and TRBJ2-7; possibly TRBD2 for D (7 bases). CDR1 and CDR2 from the germline V gene are ENHRY and SYGVKD. CDR3 length equals 15 residues. V was pared by 3 bases and J by 1 base, with 13 bases between. The DNA for the CDR3 is TGTGCCATCAGTGATAGGGGGGGGCTTTCCTACGAGCAGTACTTC. It specifies CAISDRGGLSYEQYF.

This chain uses TRBV7-2 with TRBJ2-7; TRBD2 matches 12 bases. Trimming cost V 3 bases and J 3 bases; bases outside gene matches: 6. CDR1 is SGHTA and CDR2 is FQGNSA in the germline V gene. This CDR3 has 16 amino acids. The CDR3 protein is CASSFRASGGDYEQYF. In DNA, the CDR3 is TGTGCCAGCAGCTTCCGGGCTAGCGGGGGGGACTACGAGCAGTACTTC.

The J gene is TRBJ2-6, the V gene TRBV19; 9 nucleotides match TRBD1. The CDR3 is 17 residues long. Unmatched junction bases numbered 1, after V lost 1 base and J lost 0 bases. The germline V gene has CDR1 LNHDA and CDR2 SQIVND (reference sequence). CDR3 loop: CASSIATGGSGANVLTF. The CDR3 DNA sequence: TGTGCCAGTAGTATAGCGACAGGGGGCTCTGGGGCCAACGTCCTGACTTTC.

The V and J genes are TRBV14 and TRBJ2-7; D is unresolved. V lost 4 bases and J lost 3, with 13 bases in between. Looked up from germline, CDR1 is SGHDN and CDR2 is FVKESK. There are 14 residues in the CDR3. Here the CDR3 reads CASSPERVYYEQYF. Written as DNA, the CDR3 is TGTGCCAGCAGCCCCGAACGGGTTTACTACGAGCAGTACTTC.

This clone was seen only once. The chain links TRBV11-2 to TRBJ1-6; D remains ambiguous. The CDR3 is made up of 14 amino acids. Germline CDR1 SGHAT, CDR2 FQNNGV. The V end was cut by 3 bases, the J end by 5 bases, with 8 bases between. The CDR3 is CASSFGRDNSPLHF. In DNA, the CDR3 is TGTGCCAGCAGCTTTGGGAGGGATAATTCACCCCTCCACTTT.

This clone has a single count. V usage is TRBV29-1 and J usage is TRBJ2-3; D is undetermined. Per the germline V gene, CDR1 is SQVTM and CDR2 is ANQGSEA. The CDR3 has 12 amino acids. V lost 1 base, J lost 10 bases, and 12 bases lay in between. CDR3 DNA sequence: TGCAGCGTTGAAGGGGCCAATCGATCGCAGTATTTT. Its protein product is CSVEGANRSQYF.

The chain combines TRBV27 with TRBJ1-1; a weak D match, TRBD1 (6 bases). The CDR3 has 15 residues. Between the trimmed V and J ends, which lost 3 bases and 5 bases, there was a span of 16 bases. Germline V gene data show CDR1 as MNHEY and CDR2 as SMNVEV (reference sequence). This chain's CDR3 is CASSLGGAGRTEAFF. The CDR3 DNA reads TGTGCCAGCAGTTTGGGGGGGGCGGGAAGAACTGAAGCTTTCTTT.

The CDR3 DNA is TGTGCCAGCAGTTACGGACAGGGCATAACTTTTGGCTACACCTTC. Encoded protein: CASSYGQGITFGYTF. The chain links TRBV6-2 or TRBV6-3 to TRBJ1-2; the match to TRBD1 covers 8 bases. Losses at the gene ends were 2 bases for V and 7 bases for J; bases not matched to a gene: 9. This CDR3 contains 15 residues. Germline V gene data show CDR1 as MNHEY and CDR2 as SVGEGT.

The chain recombines TRBV6-2 or TRBV6-3 with TRBJ1-4; D is undetermined. Trimming took off 6 bases at V and 0 bases at J, with 14 bases between the two ends. Per the germline V gene, CDR1 is MNHEY and CDR2 is SVGEGT. This CDR3 contains 16 residues. The CDR3 is CASSNHLQTTNEKLFF. The CDR3 DNA reads TGTGCCAGCAGCAACCATCTCCAGACAACTAATGAAAAACTGTTTTTT.

This chain links TRBV5-1 with TRBJ2-1; 11 nucleotides align to TRBD2. The junction had 10 bases not matched to a gene; V was cut back by 4 bases and J by 7 bases. Germline lookup yields CDR1 SGHRS and CDR2 YFSETQ. The CDR3 length is 16 residues. The CDR3 sequence is CASSGTSGGRGNEQFF. Here the CDR3 DNA reads TGCGCCAGCAGCGGCACTAGCGGGGGCCGCGGGAATGAGCAGTTCTTC.

The chain employs TRBV20-1 and TRBJ2-1; 10 bases match TRBD1. Germline-derived CDR1 and CDR2 are DFQATT and SNEGSKA (reference sequence). This CDR3 is built from 13 residues. After removal of 3 bases from V and 7 bases from J, the junction contained 3 bases not matched to a gene. The CDR3 loop reads CSASRTGGNEQFF. CDR3 coding DNA: TGCAGTGCTAGTAGGACAGGGGGTAATGAGCAGTTCTTC.

V is TRBV10-3 and J is TRBJ2-3; perhaps TRBD1 as D (6 bases). V was cut by 11 bases and J by 4 bases, with 19 bases left in between. This CDR3 contains 14 residues. Germline CDR1 ENHRY, CDR2 SYGVKD. The CDR3 coding sequence is TGTGCCTCCCAGGGGCAGGGGAGCTCAGATACGCAGTATTTT. Amino acid sequence: CASQGQGSSDTQYF.

In its sample, this clone was seen a few times. J is TRBJ2-6 and V is TRBV3-1 (or the pseudogene TRBV3-2); a possible D gene is TRBD2 (8 bases). Trimming shortened V by 4 bases and J by 0 bases, and 22 bases separated the two germline ends. CDR1 is LGHDT and CDR2 is YNNKEL in the germline V gene (reference sequence). This CDR3 comprises 20 residues. CDR3 DNA sequence: TGTGCCAGCAGCCCACGAGGGGGCGGGGGGTTGCACTCTGGGGCCAACGTCCTGACTTTC. Protein: CASSPRGGGGLHSGANVLTF.

V is TRBV19 and J is TRBJ2-2, with unresolved D. Germline CDR1 reads LNHDA; CDR2 reads SQIVND (reference sequence). This CDR3 contains 11 residues. Trimming shortened V by 5 bases and J by 8 bases, and 6 bases separated the two germline ends. The CDR3 reads CASSFGGELFF. CDR3 in DNA: TGTGCCAGTAGTTTCGGTGGGGAGCTGTTTTTT.

The genes are TRBV25-1 and TRBJ1-1, with D tentatively TRBD1 (5 bases). This CDR3 has 15 residues. Germline V lookup: CDR1 MGHDK, CDR2 SYGVNS. Trimming left V 4 bases short and J 1 base short, with 13 bases between. The CDR3 reads CASSAYSGQNTEAFF. CDR3 nucleotide sequence: TGTGCCAGCAGTGCCTATTCTGGACAGAACACTGAAGCTTTCTTT. Full variable domain (missing parts from reference TRBV25-1 and TRBJ1-1): EADIYQTPRYLVIGTGKKITLECSQTMGHDKMYWYQQDPGMELHLIHYSYGVNSTEKGDLSSESTVSRIRTEHFPLTLESARPSHTSQYLCASSAYSGQNTEAFFGQGTRLTVV.

The gene calls are TRBV11-1 and TRBJ2-5, with D unresolved. CDR1 and CDR2 (germline): SGHAT, FQDESV (reference sequence). CDR3 size: 13 residues. The V gene lost 5 bases and the J gene lost 1 base, with 8 bases spanning the gap. This CDR3 reads CASSPWPQETQYF. The CDR3 bases are TGTGCCAGCAGCCCCTGGCCCCAAGAGACCCAGTACTTC. The whole variable domain, remainder taken from reference TRBV11-1 and TRBJ2-5, is EAEVAQSPRYKITEKSQAVAFWCDPISGHATLYWYRQILGQGPELLVQFQDESVVDDSQLPKDRFSAERLKGVDSTLKIQPAELGDSAMYLCASSPWPQETQYFGPGTRLLVL.

Concerning this clone itself: Its ends do not fully match the called genes, so a read error is possible. The chain employs TRBV19 and TRBJ2-7; a weak D match, TRBD1 (5 bases). The CDR3 runs 15 residues. Per germline, CDR1 LNHDA and CDR2 SQIVND (reference sequence). CDR3 DNA: TGTGCCAGCAGTACTCAAGGGCAGGGCCTGTACGAGCAGTACTTC. Translation gives CASSTQGQGLYEQYF. The full variable domain, in which reference TRBV19 and TRBJ2-7 provide the parts outside the CDR3, is DGGITQSPKYLFRKEGQNVTLSCEQNLNHDAMYWYRQDPGQGLRLIYYSQIVNDFQKGDIAEGYSVSREKKESFPLTVTSAQKNPTAFYLCASSTQGQGLYEQYFGPGTRLTVT.